This T cell receptor (beta chain) was captured in a study of vaccination and CD4 T cells after COVID-19. J was trimmed by 6 bases and V by 5 bases; bases with no gene match: 8. The CDR3 consists of 16 residues. Germline V gene lookup returns CDR1 SGHTA and CDR2 FQGNSA. Study-wide results and caveats: In convalescent patients, a median about 87% of reactive clones appeared only post-vaccination.

The Oncomine TCR Beta short-read assay generated sequence data from the DNA of cultured CD4+ T cells. TCRdb re-derived calls from the PCR reads in MiXCR, one entry per CDR3 protein. This table holds around 21,000 distinct CDR3 sequences, 48% found once. Sample treatment: approximately 10-day PBMC culture with coronavirus spike peptide pools or control peptides (ViraFEST assay). As for this clonotype: Antigen unknown.

The sample in question was CD4+ T cells from blood, cultured in vitro, obtained after SARS-CoV-2 vaccination. The receptor's source is a human donor who had recovered from COVID-19. V and J are TRBV7-2 and TRBJ2-3; 13 bases line up with TRBD2. CDR3 sequence (DNA): TGTGCCAGCAGCCCCAGACTAGCGGGAGGACACGATACGCAGTATTTT. Protein product: CASSPRLAGGHDTQYF.